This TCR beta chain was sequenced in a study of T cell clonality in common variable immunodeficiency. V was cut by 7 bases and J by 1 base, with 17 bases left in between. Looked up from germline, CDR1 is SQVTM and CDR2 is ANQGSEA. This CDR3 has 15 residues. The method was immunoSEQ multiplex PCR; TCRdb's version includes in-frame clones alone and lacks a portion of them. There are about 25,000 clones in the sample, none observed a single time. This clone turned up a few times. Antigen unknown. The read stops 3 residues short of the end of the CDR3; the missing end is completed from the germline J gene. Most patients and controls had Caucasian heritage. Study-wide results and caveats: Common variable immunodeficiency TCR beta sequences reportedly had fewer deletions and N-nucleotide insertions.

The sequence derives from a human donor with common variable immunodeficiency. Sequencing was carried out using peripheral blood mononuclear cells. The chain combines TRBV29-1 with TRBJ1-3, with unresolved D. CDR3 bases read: TGCAGCGCCCACAGTCCAGGCCGTTCTGGAAACACC. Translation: CSAHSPGRSGNT. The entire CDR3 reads CSAHSPGRSGNTIYF.